This TCR beta chain was sequenced for a study of memory CD4+ T cells and cytomegalovirus serostatus. Study summary: Of the healthy Belgian adults, 9 were CMV seropositive and approximately 24 seronegative.

Single viable CD3+CD4+CD8-CD45RO+ cells were sorted as the memory CD4+ T cells. Produced via immunoSEQ multiplex PCR; TCRdb's table is partial and in-frame only. The profile shows fewer than 75,000 clones, around 79% of them singletons. This sequence was found in an adult in good health and CMV-seronegative. Specimen: memory CD4+ T cells from blood.

As DNA, the CDR3 is TGTGCCAGTAGTAGTCAATCGAACACCGGGGAGCTGTTTTTT. Translated, it gives CASSSQSNTGELFF. This chain links TRBV19 with TRBJ2-2; the D is unclear. This CDR3 has 14 amino acids. Trimming left V 4 bases short and J 0 bases short, with 6 bases between. Germline values: CDR1 LNHDA, CDR2 SQIVND (reference sequence).